The sequence of this T cell receptor beta chain was determined in a study of early T cells in non-severe SARS-CoV-2 infection. Using its own MiXCR run on the 5' RACE reads, TCRdb lists one record per CDR3 protein. The sample contains approximately 31,000 distinct CDR3 sequences, approximately 6% of which appear only once. Regarding this clonotype: A much larger clone lies one base from this, so it may be a read error.

This clonotype was sampled from an adult who was a healthcare worker with PCR-confirmed SARS-CoV-2 infection or an uninfected control (not recorded which). Sequenced input: whole blood.

CDR3 region: CASSRGRGRIGELFF. The CDR3 DNA reads as TGTGCCAGCAGTCGCGGGAGGGGGAGAATCGGGGAGCTGTTTTTT. The chain carries TRBV6-2 or TRBV6-3 and TRBJ2-2, with 9 bases identical to TRBD2. The V gene end was trimmed by 5 bases and the J gene end by 7 bases; junction bases not matched to a gene: 8. Per germline, CDR1 MNHEY and CDR2 SVGEGT. The CDR3 spans 15 residues.